Described below is a single TCR beta chain sequence and its context. Trimming took 3 bases from V and 2 from J; bases not matched to a gene: 12. The CDR3 runs 18 residues. Per germline, CDR1 SGHRS and CDR2 YFSETQ. These data come from a study of blood T cell repertoires in COVID-19. TCRdb's copy holds only in-frame clones and misses some; the assay was immunoSEQ multiplex PCR. This sample has approximately 300,000 clones, with roughly 86% found just once. This receptor was identified in a woman aged 45-65 years with acute or convalescent COVID-19. Source material: peripheral blood. This sequence joins TRBV5-1 and TRBJ2-2; TRBD2 matches 8 bases. The CDR3 region has the DNA TGCGCCAGCAGCTCCAGGACTAGCAGAACCTTCAACACCGGGGAGCTGTTTTTT. Encoded protein: CASSSRTSRTFNTGELFF.